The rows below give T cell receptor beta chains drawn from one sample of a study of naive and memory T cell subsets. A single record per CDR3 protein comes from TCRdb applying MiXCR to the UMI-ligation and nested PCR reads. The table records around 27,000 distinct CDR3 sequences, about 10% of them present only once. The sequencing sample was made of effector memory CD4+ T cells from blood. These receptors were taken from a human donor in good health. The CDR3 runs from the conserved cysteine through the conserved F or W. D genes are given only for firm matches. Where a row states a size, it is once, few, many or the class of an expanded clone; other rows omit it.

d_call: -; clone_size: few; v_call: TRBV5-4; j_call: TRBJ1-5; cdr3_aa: CASSWGGGHNQPQHF; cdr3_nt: TGTGCCAGCAGTTGGGGTGGGGGGCACAATCAGCCCCAGCATTTT
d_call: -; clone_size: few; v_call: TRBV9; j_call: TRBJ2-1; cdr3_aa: CASSTKAEVLLNEQFF; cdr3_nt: TGTGCCAGCAGCACTAAGGCGGAGGTATTGTTGAATGAGCAGTTCTTC
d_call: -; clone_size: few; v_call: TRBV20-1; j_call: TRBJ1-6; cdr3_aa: CSAGETSRNSPLHF; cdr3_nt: TGCAGTGCTGGAGAAACCAGCCGGAATTCACCCCTCCACTTT
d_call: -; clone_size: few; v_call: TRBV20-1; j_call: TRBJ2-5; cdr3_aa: CSAGHRGLRETQYF; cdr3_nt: TGCAGTGCTGGACACAGGGGACTTAGAGAGACCCAGTACTTC
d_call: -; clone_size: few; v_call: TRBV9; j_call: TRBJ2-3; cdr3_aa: CASSTLDTGTQYF; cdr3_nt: TGTGCCAGCAGCACACTCGACACTGGTACGCAGTATTTT
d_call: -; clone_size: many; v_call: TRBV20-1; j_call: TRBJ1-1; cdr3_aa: CSARDGGGTMNTEAFF; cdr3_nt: TGCAGTGCTAGAGATGGGGGCGGGACGATGAACACTGAAGCTTTCTTT
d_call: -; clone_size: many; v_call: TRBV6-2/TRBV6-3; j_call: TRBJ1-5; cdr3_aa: CASSYMSAQQPQHF; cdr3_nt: TGTGCCAGCAGTTACATGTCAGCCCAACAGCCCCAGCATTTT
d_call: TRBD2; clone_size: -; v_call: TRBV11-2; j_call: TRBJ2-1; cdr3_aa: CASSLLAGYRSEQFF; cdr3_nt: TGTGCCAGCAGCTTACTAGCGGGATATAGGAGTGAGCAGTTCTTC
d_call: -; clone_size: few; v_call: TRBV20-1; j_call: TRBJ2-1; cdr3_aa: CSARDDLSYNEQFF; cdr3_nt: TGCAGTGCTAGAGACGACCTCTCCTACAATGAGCAGTTCTTC
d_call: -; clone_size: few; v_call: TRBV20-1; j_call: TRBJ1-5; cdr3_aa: CSARVGKAGARNQPQHF; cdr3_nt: TGCAGTGCTAGAGTGGGTAAGGCAGGGGCACGCAATCAGCCCCAGCATTTT
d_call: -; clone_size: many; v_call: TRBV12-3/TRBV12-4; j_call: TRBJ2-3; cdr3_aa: CASSLRQSTDTQYF; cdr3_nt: TGTGCCAGCAGTTTACGACAGAGCACAGATACGCAGTATTTT
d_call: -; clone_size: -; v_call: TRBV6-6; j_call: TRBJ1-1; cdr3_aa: CASSPTATGHAFF; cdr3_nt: TGTGCCAGCAGTCCCACCGCGACAGGACATGCTTTCTTT
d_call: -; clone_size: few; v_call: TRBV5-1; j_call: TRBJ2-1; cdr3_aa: CASSSGVGGREQFF; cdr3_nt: TGCGCCAGCAGCTCGGGAGTGGGGGGGCGTGAGCAGTTCTTC
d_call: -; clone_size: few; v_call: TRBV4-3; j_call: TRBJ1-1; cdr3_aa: CASSQDATLNTEAFF; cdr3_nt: TGCGCCAGCAGCCAAGATGCCACTCTGAACACTGAAGCTTTCTTT
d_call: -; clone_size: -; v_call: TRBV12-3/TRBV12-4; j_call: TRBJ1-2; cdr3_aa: CASSRGRRHPNYGYTF; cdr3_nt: TGTGCCAGCAGTCGAGGCAGACGCCATCCTAACTATGGCTACACCTTC
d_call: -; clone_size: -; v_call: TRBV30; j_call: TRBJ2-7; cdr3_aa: CAWSVRSNSYEQYF; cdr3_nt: TGTGCCTGGAGTGTACGTTCTAACTCCTACGAGCAGTACTTC
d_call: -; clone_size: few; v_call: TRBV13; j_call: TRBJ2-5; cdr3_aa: CASSFRGDQETQYF; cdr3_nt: TGTGCCAGCAGCTTCCGTGGGGACCAAGAGACCCAGTACTTC
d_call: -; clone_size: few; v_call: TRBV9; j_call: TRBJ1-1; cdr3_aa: CASAGRGKNTEAFF; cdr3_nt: TGTGCCAGCGCCGGGCGTGGAAAGAACACTGAAGCTTTCTTT
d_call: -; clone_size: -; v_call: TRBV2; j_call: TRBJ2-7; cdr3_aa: CASSDGDKTYEQYF; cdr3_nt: TGTGCCAGCAGTGACGGGGACAAAACCTACGAGCAGTACTTC
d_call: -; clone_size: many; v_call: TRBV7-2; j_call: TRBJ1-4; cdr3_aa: CASSLAGGGRNEKLFF; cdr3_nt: TGTGCCAGCAGCTTAGCGGGGGGTGGCAGGAATGAAAAACTGTTTTTT
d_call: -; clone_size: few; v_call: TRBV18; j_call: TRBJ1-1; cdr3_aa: CASSPTNMNTEAFF; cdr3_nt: TGTGCCAGCTCACCAACCAACATGAACACTGAAGCTTTCTTT
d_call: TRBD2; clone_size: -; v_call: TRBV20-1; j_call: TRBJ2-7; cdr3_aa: CSATPGLYSEQYF; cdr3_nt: TGCAGTGCGACTCCGGGACTATACTCCGAGCAGTACTTC
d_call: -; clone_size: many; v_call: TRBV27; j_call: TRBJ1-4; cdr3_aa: CASSFTPGQRGEKLFF; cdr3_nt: TGTGCCAGCAGTTTCACGCCGGGTCAAAGAGGTGAAAAACTGTTTTTT
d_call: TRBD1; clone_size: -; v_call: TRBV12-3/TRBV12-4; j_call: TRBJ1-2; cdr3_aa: CASSQRTGAHYGYTF; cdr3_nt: TGTGCCAGCAGTCAAAGGACAGGGGCCCACTATGGCTACACCTTC
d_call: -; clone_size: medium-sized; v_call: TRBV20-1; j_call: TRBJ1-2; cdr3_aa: CSATPYKYGYTF; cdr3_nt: TGCAGTGCAACCCCCTACAAATATGGCTACACCTTC
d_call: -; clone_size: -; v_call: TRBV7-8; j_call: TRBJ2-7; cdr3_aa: CASTLLAGDSYEQYF; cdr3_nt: TGTGCCAGCACCCTACTGGCGGGGGACAGCTACGAGCAGTACTTC
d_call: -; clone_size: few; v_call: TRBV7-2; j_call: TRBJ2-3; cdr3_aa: CASSYYKSTDTQYF; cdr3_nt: TGTGCCAGCAGCTACTACAAGAGCACAGATACGCAGTATTTT
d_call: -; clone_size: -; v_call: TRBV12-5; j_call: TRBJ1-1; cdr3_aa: CASGLVPLASLNTEAFF; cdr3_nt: TGTGCTAGTGGTTTGGTTCCCTTGGCCAGCTTGAACACTGAAGCTTTCTTT
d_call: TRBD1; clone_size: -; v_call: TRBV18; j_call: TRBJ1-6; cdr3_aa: CASSPGTANRGNSPLHF; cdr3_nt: TGTGCCAGCTCGCCAGGGACAGCAAACCGAGGTAATTCACCCCTCCACTTT
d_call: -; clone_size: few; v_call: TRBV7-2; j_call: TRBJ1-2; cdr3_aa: CASSLVGPSSNYGYTF; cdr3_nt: TGTGCCAGCAGCTTAGTGGGGCCTTCCTCTAACTATGGCTACACCTTC
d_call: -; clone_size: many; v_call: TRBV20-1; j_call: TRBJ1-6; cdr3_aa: CSARPQTGNSPLHF; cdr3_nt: TGCAGTGCTAGACCCCAGACAGGCAATTCACCCCTCCACTTT
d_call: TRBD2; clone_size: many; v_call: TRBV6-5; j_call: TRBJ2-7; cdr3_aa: CASSPGVQAGNRQQYF; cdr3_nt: TGTGCCAGCAGTCCCGGGGTGCAAGCGGGAAACCGACAGCAGTACTTC